The text below deals with one T cell receptor (beta chain). Seattle patients were enrolled while actively infected and followed longitudinally. This sample was taken from a study of blood T cell repertoires in COVID-19. About the research overall: There were acute and convalescent COVID-19 samples, and they came from the United States, Italy and Spain. PBMCs, B-cell-depleted T cells, or T cells provided the cDNA or gDNA that made up the material.

V lost 0 bases to trimming and J lost 3 bases, with 14 bases between them. The length of the CDR3 is 15 residues. CDR1 and CDR2 from the germline V gene are GTSNPN and SVGIG (reference sequence). In the original workflow: Estimation of nucleated cell counts relied on the amplification of reference gene primers. TCRdb's table, derived via immunoSEQ multiplex PCR, lists solely in-frame clones and lacks some. The V and J calls and clone size are taken from that table; D and trimming were inferred from the DNA. The data show 300,000 to 400,000 clones, about 88% seen once. Sequenced input: peripheral blood. This TCR derives from a woman in her sixties with COVID-19, enrolled during active disease. The rearrangement links TRBV30 to TRBJ2-5; tentatively, D is TRBD1 (6 bases). CDR3 sequence (DNA): TGTGCCTGGAGTGTGTGGGTGGGGGCCGAAGAGACCCAGTACTTC. Translation gives CAWSVWVGAEETQYF.